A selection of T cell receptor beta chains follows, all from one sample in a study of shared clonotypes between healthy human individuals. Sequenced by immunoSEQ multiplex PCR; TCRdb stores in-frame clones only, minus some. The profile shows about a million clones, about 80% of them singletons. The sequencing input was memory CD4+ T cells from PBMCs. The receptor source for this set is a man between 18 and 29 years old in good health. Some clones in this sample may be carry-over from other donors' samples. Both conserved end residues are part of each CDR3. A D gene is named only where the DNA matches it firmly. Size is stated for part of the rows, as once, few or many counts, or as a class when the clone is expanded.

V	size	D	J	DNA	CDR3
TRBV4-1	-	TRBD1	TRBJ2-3	TGCGCCAGCAGCCAAGACGGGACAGGAAAAACAGATACGCAGTATTTT	CASSQDGTGKTDTQYF
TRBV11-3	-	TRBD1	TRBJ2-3	TGTGCCAGCAGCCCTTCTTTCCAGGGGGCAGATACGCAGTATTTT	CASSPSFQGADTQYF
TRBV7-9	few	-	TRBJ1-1	TGTGCCAGCAGCTTAGCTGGGGGACGGGGGAACACTGAAGCTTTCTTT	CASSLAGGRGNTEAFF
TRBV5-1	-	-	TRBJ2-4	TGCGCCAGCAGCTCGGAAGTAGCCAAAAACATTCAGTACTTC	CASSSEVAKNIQYF
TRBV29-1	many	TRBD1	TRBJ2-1	TGCAGCGCCGGACAGGCGGGTGGCTACAATGAGCAGTTCTTC	CSAGQAGGYNEQFF
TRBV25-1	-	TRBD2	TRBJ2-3	TGTGCCAGCAGTGAGGGGGTAGCGGGAGTAACAGATACGCAGTATTTT	CASSEGVAGVTDTQYF
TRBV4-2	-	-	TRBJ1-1	TGTGCCAGCAGCCAAGCAACATCCCCCGGAACTGAAGCTTTCTTT	CASSQATSPGTEAFF
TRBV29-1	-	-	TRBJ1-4	TGCAGCGTTGCCAGGGCGAGTAATGAAAAACTGTTTTTT	CSVARASNEKLFF
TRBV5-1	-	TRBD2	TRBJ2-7	TGCGCCAGCAGCTTGGCCTCTGGCGCTAGCGGGGCCTACGAGCAGTACTTC	CASSLASGASGAYEQYF
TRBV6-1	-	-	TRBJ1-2	TGTGCCAGCAGCGGGGTAGGGCGAACTAACTATGGCTACACCTTC	CASSGVGRTNYGYTF
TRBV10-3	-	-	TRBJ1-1	TGTGCCATCATGATGGGGGGCCGTAGGGCTGAAGCTTTCTTT	CAIMMGGRRAEAFF
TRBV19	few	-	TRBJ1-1	TGTGCCAGTAGTACTACCTGGCAGGTTGAAGCTTTCTTT	CASSTTWQVEAFF
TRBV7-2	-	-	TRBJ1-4	TGTGCCAGCAGCCCGGGAGCCCTCCGTATGGGTGAAAAACTGTTTTTT	CASSPGALRMGEKLFF
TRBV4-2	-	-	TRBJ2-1	TGTGCCAGCAGCCAAGATCTGAGCAATGAGCAGTTCTTC	CASSQDLSNEQFF
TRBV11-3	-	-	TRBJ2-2	TGTGCCAGCAGCTTAGATCGGTTTACGGGGAACACCGGGGAGCTGTTTTTT	CASSLDRFTGNTGELFF
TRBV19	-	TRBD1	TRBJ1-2	TGTGCCGCAGGGACAGGGGCTGTAAACTATGGCTACACCTTC	CAAGTGAVNYGYTF
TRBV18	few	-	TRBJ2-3	TGTGCCAGCTCTCACACTAGGGATACGCAGTATTTT	CASSHTRDTQYF
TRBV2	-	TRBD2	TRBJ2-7	TGTGCCAGCATCCGTAGCGGGGCGAGCTCCTACGAGCAGTACTTC	CASIRSGASSYEQYF
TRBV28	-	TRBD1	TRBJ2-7	TGTGCCAGCAGTTTAGGGGACAGAGACTACGAGCAGTACTTC	CASSLGDRDYEQYF
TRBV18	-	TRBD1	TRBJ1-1	TGTGCCAGCTCACCCTTGGACAGGGGATTGGCTTTCTTT	CASSPLDRGLAFF
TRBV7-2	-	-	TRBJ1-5	TGTGCCAGCAGCTTATACAGGGCCAATCAGCCCCAGCATTTT	CASSLYRANQPQHF
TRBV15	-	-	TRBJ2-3	TGTGCCACCAGCGTAGCCCCCTTCGGCGGGGGCGTAGATACGCAGTATTTT	CATSVAPFGGGVDTQYF
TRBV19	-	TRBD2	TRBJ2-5	TGTGCCAGTGGAAACTGGGGGGGAAAAGAGACCCAGTACTTC	CASGNWGGKETQYF
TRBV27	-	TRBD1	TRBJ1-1	TGTGCCAGCAGTCTGACAGGGATAAGTGGCACTGAAGCTTTCTTT	CASSLTGISGTEAFF
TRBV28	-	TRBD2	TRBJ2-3	TGTGCCAGCAGTTTATTCCTAGCGGGTGATTACACAGATACGCAGTATTTT	CASSLFLAGDYTDTQYF
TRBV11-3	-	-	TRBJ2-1	TGTGCCAGCAGCCCCGGTCGGACCTACAATGAGCAGTTCTTC	CASSPGRTYNEQFF
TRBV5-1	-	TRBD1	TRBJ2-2	TGCGCCAGCAGCACCACAGGGGTGGGTGCCGGGGAGCTGTTTTTT	CASSTTGVGAGELFF
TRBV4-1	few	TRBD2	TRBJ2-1	TGCGCCAGCAGCCCCCTCCCACCGGGACTAGCGGCCTATTTTTGGCAGTTCTTC	CASSPLPPGLAAYFWQFF
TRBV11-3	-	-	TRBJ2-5	TGTGCCAGCAGCTGGGGGGTATCAGAGACCCAGTACTTC	CASSWGVSETQYF
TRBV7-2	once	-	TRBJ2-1	TGTGCCAGCAGCTTCGTAGGCATGGGTGAGCAGTTCTTC	CASSFVGMGEQFF
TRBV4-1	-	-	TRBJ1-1	TGCGCCAGCAGCCAAGGGGGGTTGGGGCGAGCTTTCTTT	CASSQGGLGRAFF
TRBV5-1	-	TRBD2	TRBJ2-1	TGCGCCAGCAGCCGACGTGAGGCGGGAGACAATGAGCAGTTCTTC	CASSRREAGDNEQFF
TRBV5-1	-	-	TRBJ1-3	TGCGCCAGCAGCTTGTCAGGGCTGTCTGGAAACACCATATATTTT	CASSLSGLSGNTIYF
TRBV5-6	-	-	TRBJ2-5	TGTGCCAGCAGCTTGCTCCGAGGGGAGACCCAGTACTTC	CASSLLRGETQYF
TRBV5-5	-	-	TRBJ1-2	TGTGCCAGCAGCTTGGATCAGGGTCCCTACTATGGCTACACCTTC	CASSLDQGPYYGYTF
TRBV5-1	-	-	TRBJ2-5	TGCGCCAGCAGCTTGGACTACCCAGAGACCCAGTACTTC	CASSLDYPETQYF
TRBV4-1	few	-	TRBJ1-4	TGCGCCAGCAGCCGCCAACTGGCAACTAATGAAAAACTGTTTTTT	CASSRQLATNEKLFF
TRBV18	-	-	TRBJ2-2	TGTGCCAGCTCTCTCATGACAGGTCGGAACACCGGGGAGCTGTTTTTT	CASSLMTGRNTGELFF
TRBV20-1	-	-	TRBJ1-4	TGCAGTGCTCGGCACTATGAAAAACTGTTTTTT	CSARHYEKLFF
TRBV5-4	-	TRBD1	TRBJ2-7	TGTGCCACCGGCCGGGACAGGATCTACGAGCAGTACTTC	CATGRDRIYEQYF
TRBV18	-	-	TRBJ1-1	TGTGCCAGCTCACCATCGGTCCCCGGGGGTGAAGCTTTCTTT	CASSPSVPGGEAFF
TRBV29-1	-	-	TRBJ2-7	TGCAGCGCAAGAAAGGGATCCTACGAGCAGTACTTC	CSARKGSYEQYF
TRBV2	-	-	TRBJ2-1	TGTGCCAGCAGTGTATGGGACCTAGTCTCCAATGAGCAGTTCTTC	CASSVWDLVSNEQFF
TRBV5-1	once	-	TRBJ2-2	TGCGCCAGCAGCCTGGGGTACCCTAGGAACACCGGGGAGCTGTTTTTT	CASSLGYPRNTGELFF
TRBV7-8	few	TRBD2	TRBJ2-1	TGTGCCAGCAGCTCGCAACTAGCGGGAGAGGAGTTCTTC	CASSSQLAGEEFF
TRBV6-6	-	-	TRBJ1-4	TGTGCCAGCTCCGTCCCAGGCAAGAATGAAAAACTGTTTTTT	CASSVPGKNEKLFF
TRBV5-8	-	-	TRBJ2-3	TGTGCCAGCAGCACGGGACGTGGGCATCACACAGATACGCAGTATTTT	CASSTGRGHHTDTQYF
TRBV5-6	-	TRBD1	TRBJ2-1	TGTGCCAGCAGCGGGAGAGGGACAGTCAGCTCCTACAATGAGCAGTTCTTC	CASSGRGTVSSYNEQFF
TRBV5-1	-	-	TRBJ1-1	TGCGCCAGCAGCTGGGCTTCGGGGGCCATGAACACTGAAGCTTTCTTT	CASSWASGAMNTEAFF
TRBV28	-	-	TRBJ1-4	TGTGCCAGCCGCACAGGAGGAGGCGAAAAACTGTTTTTT	CASRTGGGEKLFF
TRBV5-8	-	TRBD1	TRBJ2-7	TGTGCCAGCAGCCGGGACAGGGCCTACGAGCAGTACTTC	CASSRDRAYEQYF
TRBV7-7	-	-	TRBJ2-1	TGTGCCAGCAGCTTAGACAGCGGCTCCTACAATGAGCAGTTCTTC	CASSLDSGSYNEQFF
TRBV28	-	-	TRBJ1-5	TGTGCCAGCAGCCCTTCCCAGGGTAAAGGTCTGGATCAGCCCCAGCATTTT	CASSPSQGKGLDQPQHF
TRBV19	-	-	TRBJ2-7	TGTGCCAGTAGCCCGGACGCAGCCTACGAGCAGTACTTC	CASSPDAAYEQYF
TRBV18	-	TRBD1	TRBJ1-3	TGTGCCAGCTCACCCTCTGCCGGGACAGCTGGAAACACCATATATTTT	CASSPSAGTAGNTIYF